The clone carrying this T cell receptor beta chain has only a few counts. No antigen is known for it. This specimen belongs to a study of T cell clones after liver transplantation. Background on the study: Samples came pre-transplant, pre-randomization before withdrawal, and post-randomization after withdrawal ended. Findings and caveats of the study: In a couple of subjects, few donor cells limited the measurable donor-reactive repertoire.

CDR3 length: 15 amino acids. Trimming pared 3 bases from V and 2 bases from J, leaving 14 bases between. The germline V gene has CDR1 GTSNPN and CDR2 SVGIG (reference sequence). Sequencing used immunoSEQ multiplex PCR; TCRdb keeps in-frame clones, though not all of them. In the table there are 55,000 to 75,000 clones, less than 85% of which are singletons. The source of this sequence is a human patient who received a liver transplant. Some T cells may originate from the graft donor. The source was CD4+ T cells from blood, collected at the roughly 16-month timepoint. The rearrangement links TRBV30 to TRBJ1-3; D possibly corresponds to TRBD1 (5 bases). CDR3 in DNA: TGTGCCTGGAGGGTACAGGTCTCGACTGGAAACACCATATATTTT. Its translation is CAWRVQVSTGNTIYF.